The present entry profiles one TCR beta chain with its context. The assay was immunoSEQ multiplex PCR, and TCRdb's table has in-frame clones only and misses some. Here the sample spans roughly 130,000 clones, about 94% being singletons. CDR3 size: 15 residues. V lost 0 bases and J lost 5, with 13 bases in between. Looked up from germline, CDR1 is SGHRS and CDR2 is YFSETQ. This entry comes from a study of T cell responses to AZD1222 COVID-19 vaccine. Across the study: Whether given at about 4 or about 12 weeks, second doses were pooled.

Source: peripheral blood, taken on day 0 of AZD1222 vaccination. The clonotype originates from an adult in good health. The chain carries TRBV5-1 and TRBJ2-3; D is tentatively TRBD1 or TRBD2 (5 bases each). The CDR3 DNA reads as TGCGCCAGCAGCTTGGGGCCCAATGGGGGAGATACGCAGTATTTT. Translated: CASSLGPNGGDTQYF.